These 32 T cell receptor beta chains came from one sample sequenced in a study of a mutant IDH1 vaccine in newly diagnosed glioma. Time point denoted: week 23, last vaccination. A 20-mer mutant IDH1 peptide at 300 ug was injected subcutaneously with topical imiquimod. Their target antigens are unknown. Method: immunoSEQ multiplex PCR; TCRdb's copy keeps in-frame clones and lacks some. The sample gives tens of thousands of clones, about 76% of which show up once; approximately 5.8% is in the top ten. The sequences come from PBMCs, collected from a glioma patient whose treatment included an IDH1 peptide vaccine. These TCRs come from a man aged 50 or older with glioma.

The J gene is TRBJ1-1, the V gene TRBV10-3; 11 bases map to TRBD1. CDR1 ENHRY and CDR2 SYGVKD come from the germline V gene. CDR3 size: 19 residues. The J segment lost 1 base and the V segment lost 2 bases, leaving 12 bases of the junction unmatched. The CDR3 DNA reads TGTGCCATCAGTGAGGGCACCAGGACAGGGGGCTTTGGGAACACTGAAGCTTTCTTT. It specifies CAISEGTRTGGFGNTEAFF.

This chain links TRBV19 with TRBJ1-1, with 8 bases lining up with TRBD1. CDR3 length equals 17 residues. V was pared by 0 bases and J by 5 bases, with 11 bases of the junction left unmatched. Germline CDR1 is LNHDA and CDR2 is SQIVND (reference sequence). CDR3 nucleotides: TGTGCCAGTAGTATAGATCGCAGGGGGCGCCCGGGAACTGAAGCTTTCTTT. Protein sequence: CASSIDRRGRPGTEAFF.

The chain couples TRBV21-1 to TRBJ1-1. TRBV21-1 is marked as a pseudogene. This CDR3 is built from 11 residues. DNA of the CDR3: TGTGCCACCTCAAGGGGACTGGAAGCTTTCTTT. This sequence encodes CATSRGLEAFF.

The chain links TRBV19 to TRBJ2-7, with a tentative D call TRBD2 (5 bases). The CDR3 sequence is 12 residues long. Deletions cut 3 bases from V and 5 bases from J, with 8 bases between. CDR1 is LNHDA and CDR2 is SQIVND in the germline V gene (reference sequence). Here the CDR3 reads CASSMGVDEQYF. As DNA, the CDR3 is TGTGCCAGTAGTATGGGAGTCGACGAGCAGTACTTC.

Here the CDR3 reads CASSLSLGDEQFF. In DNA, the CDR3 is TGTGCCAGCAGCTTGAGTCTAGGGGATGAGCAGTTCTTC. V and J are TRBV5-4 and TRBJ2-1; D may be TRBD1 (5 bases). The CDR3 extends over 13 amino acids. CDR1 is SGHNT, CDR2 YYREEE, per germline (reference sequence). V shed 1 base and J shed 8 bases, with 10 bases lying between them.

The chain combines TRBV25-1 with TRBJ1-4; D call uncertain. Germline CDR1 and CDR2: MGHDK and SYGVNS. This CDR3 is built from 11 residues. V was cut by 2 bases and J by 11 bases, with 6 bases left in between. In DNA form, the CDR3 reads TGTGCCAGCAGTGAAGTCCAGAAACTGTTTTTT. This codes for CASSEVQKLFF.

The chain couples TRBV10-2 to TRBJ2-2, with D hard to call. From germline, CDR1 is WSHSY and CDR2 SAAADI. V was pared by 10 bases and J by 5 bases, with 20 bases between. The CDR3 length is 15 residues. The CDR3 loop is CATRKPLTGTGELFF. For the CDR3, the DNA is TGCGCCACCCGGAAACCCTTGACTGGGACCGGGGAGCTGTTTTTT.

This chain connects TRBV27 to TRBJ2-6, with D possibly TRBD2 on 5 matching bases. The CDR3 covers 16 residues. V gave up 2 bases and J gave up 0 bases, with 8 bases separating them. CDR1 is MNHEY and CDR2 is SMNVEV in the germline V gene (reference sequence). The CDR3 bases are TGTGCCAGCAGTTTAGGACTGACCTCTGGGGCCAACGTCCTGACTTTC. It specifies CASSLGLTSGANVLTF.

DNA of the CDR3: TGCGCCAGCAGTGGCAGCGGTTCCTACGAGCAGTACTTC. Translated: CASSGSGSYEQYF. The V and J genes are TRBV10-1 and TRBJ2-7, with a tentative D call TRBD2 (5 bases). V was trimmed by 4 bases and J by 1 base, leaving 8 bases between them. CDR1 is WNHNN and CDR2 is SYGVQD in the germline V gene (reference sequence). The CDR3 is made up of 13 amino acids.

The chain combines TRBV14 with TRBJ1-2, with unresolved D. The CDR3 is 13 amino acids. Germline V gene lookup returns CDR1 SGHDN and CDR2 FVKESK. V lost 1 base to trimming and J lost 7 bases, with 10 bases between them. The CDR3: CASSQVGSGGYTF. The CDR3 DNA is TGTGCCAGCAGCCAAGTAGGGAGCGGTGGCTACACCTTC.

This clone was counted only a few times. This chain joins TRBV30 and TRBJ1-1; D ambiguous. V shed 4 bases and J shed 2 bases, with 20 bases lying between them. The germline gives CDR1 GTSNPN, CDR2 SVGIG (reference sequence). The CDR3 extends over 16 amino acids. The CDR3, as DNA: TGTGCCTGGACAGTCCGGGCCTCACGGGGAAACACTGAAGCTTTCTTT. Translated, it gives CAWTVRASRGNTEAFF.

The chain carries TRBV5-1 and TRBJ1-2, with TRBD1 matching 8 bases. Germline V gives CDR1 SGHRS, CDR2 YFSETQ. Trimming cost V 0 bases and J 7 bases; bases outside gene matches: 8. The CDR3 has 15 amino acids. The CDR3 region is CASSLAPAGGRGYTF. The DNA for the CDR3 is TGCGCCAGCAGCTTGGCTCCTGCAGGGGGCCGTGGCTACACCTTC.

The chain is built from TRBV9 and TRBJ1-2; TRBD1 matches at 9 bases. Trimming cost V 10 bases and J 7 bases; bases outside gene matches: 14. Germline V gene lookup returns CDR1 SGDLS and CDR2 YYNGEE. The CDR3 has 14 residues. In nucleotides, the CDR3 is TGTGCCGGGAGCCCCGGGACAGGGACGGGTGGCTACACCTTC. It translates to CAGSPGTGTGGYTF.

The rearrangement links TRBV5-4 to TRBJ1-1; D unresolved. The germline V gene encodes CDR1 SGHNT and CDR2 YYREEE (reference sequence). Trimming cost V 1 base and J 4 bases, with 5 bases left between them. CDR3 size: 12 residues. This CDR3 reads CASSLYSTEAFF. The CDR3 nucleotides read TGTGCCAGCAGCTTGTACAGCACTGAAGCTTTCTTT.

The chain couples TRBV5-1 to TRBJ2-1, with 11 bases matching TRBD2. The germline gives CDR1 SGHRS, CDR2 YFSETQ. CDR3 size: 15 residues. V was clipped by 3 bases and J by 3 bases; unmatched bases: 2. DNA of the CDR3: TGCGCCAGCAGCTCCGGGACTAGCGGCTACAATGAGCAGTTCTTC. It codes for CASSSGTSGYNEQFF.

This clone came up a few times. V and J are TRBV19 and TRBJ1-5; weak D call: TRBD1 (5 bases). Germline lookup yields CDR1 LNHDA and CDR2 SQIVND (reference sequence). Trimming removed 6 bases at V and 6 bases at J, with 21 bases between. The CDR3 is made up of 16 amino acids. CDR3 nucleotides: TGTGCCAGTAGCAGAGGGCAGGGCGGGAGAGGTCAGCCCCAGCATTTT. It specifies CASSRGQGGRGQPQHF.

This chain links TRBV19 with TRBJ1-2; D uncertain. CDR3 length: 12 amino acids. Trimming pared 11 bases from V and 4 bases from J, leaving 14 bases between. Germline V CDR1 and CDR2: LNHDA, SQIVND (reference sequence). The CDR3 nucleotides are TGTGCCCGGCCCGGAAGGGTCTATGGCTACACCTTC. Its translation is CARPGRVYGYTF.

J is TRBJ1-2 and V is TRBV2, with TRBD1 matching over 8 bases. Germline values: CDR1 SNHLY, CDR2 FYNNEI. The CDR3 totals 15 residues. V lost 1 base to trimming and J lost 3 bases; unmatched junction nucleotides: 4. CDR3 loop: CASSEELTGDYGYTF. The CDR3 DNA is TGTGCCAGCAGTGAAGAGTTGACAGGGGACTATGGCTACACCTTC.

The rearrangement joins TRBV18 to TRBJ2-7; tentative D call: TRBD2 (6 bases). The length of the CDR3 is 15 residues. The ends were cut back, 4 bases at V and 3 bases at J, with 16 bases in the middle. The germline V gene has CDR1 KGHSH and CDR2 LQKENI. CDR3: CASSRARDFNYEQYF. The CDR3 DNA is TGTGCCAGCTCACGTGCTAGGGACTTCAACTACGAGCAGTACTTC. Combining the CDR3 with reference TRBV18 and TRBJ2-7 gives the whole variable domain NAGVMQNPRHLVRRRGQEARLRCSPMKGHSHVYWYRQLPEEGLKFMVYLQKENIIDESGMPKERFSAEFPKEGPSILRIQQVVRGDSAAYFCASSRARDFNYEQYFGPGTRLTVT.

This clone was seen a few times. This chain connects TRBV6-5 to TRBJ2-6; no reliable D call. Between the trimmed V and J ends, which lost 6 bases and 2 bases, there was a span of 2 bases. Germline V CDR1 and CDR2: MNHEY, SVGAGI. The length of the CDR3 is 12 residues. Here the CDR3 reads CASSTGANVLTF. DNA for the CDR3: TGTGCCAGCAGCACTGGGGCCAACGTCCTGACTTTC.

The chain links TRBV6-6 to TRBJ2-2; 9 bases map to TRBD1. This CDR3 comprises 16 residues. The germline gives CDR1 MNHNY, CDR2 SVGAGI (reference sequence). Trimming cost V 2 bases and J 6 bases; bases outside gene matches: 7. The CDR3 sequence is CASSYRTGATSGELFF. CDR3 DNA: TGTGCCAGCAGTTACCGGACAGGGGCCACCTCCGGGGAGCTGTTTTTT.

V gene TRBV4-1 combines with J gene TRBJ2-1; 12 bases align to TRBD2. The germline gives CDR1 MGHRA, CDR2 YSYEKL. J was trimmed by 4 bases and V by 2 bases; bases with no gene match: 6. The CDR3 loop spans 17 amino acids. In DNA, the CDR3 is TGCGCCAGCAGCCAACCCCGGACTAGCGGGGTGTACAATGAGCAGTTCTTC. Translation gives CASSQPRTSGVYNEQFF.

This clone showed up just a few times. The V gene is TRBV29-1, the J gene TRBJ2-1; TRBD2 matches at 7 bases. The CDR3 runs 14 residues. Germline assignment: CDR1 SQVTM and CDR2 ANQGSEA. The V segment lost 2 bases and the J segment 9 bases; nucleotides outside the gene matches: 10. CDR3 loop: CSVESQRGWGEQFF. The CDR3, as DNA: TGCAGCGTTGAATCCCAGCGGGGATGGGGTGAGCAGTTCTTC.

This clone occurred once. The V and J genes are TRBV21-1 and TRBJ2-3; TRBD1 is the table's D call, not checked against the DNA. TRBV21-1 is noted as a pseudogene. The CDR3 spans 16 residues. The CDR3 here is CASNRCNLTGSDTQYF. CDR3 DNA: TGTGCCAGCAACCGTTGTAACCTGACAGGGTCAGATACGCAGTATTTT.

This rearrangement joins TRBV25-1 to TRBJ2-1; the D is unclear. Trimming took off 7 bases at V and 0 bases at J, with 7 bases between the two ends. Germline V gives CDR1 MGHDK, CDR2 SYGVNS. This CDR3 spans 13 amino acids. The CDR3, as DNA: TGTGCCAGCAAGGAGAGCTCCTACAATGAGCAGTTCTTC. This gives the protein CASKESSYNEQFF.

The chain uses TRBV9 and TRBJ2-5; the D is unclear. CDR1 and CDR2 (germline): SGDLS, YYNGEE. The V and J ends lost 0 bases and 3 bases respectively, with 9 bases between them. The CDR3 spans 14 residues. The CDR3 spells CASSVGNSEETQYF. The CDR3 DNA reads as TGTGCCAGCAGCGTAGGTAACTCTGAAGAGACCCAGTACTTC.

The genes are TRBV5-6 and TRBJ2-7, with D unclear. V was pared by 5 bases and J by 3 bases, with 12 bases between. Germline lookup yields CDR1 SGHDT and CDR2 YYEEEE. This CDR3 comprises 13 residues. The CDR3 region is CASSTSINYEQYF. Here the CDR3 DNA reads TGTGCCAGCAGTACCTCGATAAACTACGAGCAGTACTTC.

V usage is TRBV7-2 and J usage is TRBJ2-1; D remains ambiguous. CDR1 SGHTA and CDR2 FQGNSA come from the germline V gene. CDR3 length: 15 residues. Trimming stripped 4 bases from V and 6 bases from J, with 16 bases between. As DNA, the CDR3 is TGTGCCAGCAGCTCCGGTCATCTTAGTCGCAATGAGCAGTTCTTC. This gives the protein CASSSGHLSRNEQFF.

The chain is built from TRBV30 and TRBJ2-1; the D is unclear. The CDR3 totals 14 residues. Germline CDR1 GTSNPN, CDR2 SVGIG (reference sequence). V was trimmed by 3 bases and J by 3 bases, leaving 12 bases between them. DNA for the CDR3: TGTGCCTGGAGGGCATCTGGCTACTACAATGAGCAGTTCTTC. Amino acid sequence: CAWRASGYYNEQFF.

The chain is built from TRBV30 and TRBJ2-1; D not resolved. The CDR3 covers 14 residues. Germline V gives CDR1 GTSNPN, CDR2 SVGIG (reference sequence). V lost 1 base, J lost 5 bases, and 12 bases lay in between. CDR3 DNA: TGTGCCTGGAGTGCTGGACGGAAAAACAATGAGCAGTTCTTC. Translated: CAWSAGRKNNEQFF.

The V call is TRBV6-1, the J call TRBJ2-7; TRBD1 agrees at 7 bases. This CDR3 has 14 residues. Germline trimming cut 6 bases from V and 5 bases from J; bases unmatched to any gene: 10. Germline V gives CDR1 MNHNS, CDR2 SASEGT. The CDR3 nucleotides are TGTGCCAGCAGCCTCAGACAGGGTAGCGACGAGCAGTACTTC. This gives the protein CASSLRQGSDEQYF.

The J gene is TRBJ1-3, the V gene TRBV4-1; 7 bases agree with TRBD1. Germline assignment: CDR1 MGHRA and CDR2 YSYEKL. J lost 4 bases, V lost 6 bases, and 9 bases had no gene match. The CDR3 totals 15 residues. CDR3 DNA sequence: TGCGCCAGCAGTCTAGGACAGGCGGACGGAAACACCATATATTTT. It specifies CASSLGQADGNTIYF.